This is a list of T cell receptor beta chains from one sample in a study of cytomegalovirus exposure and HLA in healthy donors. Generated by immunoSEQ multiplex PCR, the TCRdb table keeps only in-frame clones and is missing some. The table lists 220,000 or so clones, over 80% of them singletons. The sample taken for sequencing was PBMCs. The receptors come from a woman aged 25 to 45 in good health and CMV-seropositive. The CDR3 runs from the conserved cysteine through the conserved F or W. D genes are given only for firm matches. The size of a clone is reported for some rows only, either as once, few or many, or as a class for expanded clones.

>.|.|TRBV11-1|TRBJ1-2
CASSFVSSNYGYTF
TGTGCCAGCAGCTTCGTCAGCTCTAACTATGGCTACACCTTC
>few|.|TRBV10-1|TRBJ2-7
CASSGDTSYEQYF
TGCGCCAGCAGTGGGGACACCTCCTACGAGCAGTACTTC
>few|TRBD1|TRBV27|TRBJ2-7
CASSLKGQGLSYEQYF
TGTGCCAGCAGTTTAAAGGGACAGGGGCTCTCCTACGAGCAGTACTTC
>.|TRBD2|TRBV5-1|TRBJ2-1
CASRTSGTSGGEQFF
TGCGCCAGCAGGACCTCCGGGACTAGCGGCGGAGAGCAGTTCTTC
>.|.|TRBV7-6|TRBJ1-5
CASSLSTVGNQPQHF
TGTGCCAGCAGCCTAAGTACGGTAGGCAATCAGCCCCAGCATTTT
>.|.|TRBV27|TRBJ2-7
CASSLRGPTYEQYF
TGTGCCAGCAGTTTACGGGGTCCGACCTACGAGCAGTACTTC
>.|.|TRBV14|TRBJ2-7
CASSQEGTSYEQYF
TGTGCCAGCAGCCAAGAAGGGACCTCCTACGAGCAGTACTTC
>.|TRBD1|TRBV11-3|TRBJ1-2
CASSEQGAQGGYTF
TGTGCCAGCAGCGAACAGGGGGCACAGGGAGGCTACACCTTC
>.|.|TRBV29-1|TRBJ1-1
CSVPWMGVGTEAFF
TGCAGCGTACCCTGGATGGGGGTAGGGACTGAAGCTTTCTTT
>.|.|TRBV28|TRBJ1-2
CASSLWSGLGYTF
TGTGCCAGCAGTTTATGGTCCGGGCTTGGCTACACCTTC
>once|TRBD2|TRBV6-4|TRBJ2-7
CASSELAGTGYEQYF
TGTGCCAGCAGTGAACTAGCGGGAACGGGCTACGAGCAGTACTTC
>.|.|TRBV6-5|TRBJ2-7
CASSATVSYEQYF
TGTGCCAGCAGTGCTACGGTGTCCTACGAGCAGTACTTC
>.|TRBD2|TRBV6-5|TRBJ2-1
CASGTSVHEQFF
TGTGCCAGCGGGACTAGCGTCCATGAGCAGTTCTTC
>.|.|TRBV25-1|TRBJ1-4
CASSYRDTFREKLFF
TGTGCCAGCAGTTACAGGGACACCTTTAGAGAAAAACTGTTTTTT
>.|.|TRBV19|TRBJ1-5
CASSIDLQGRQPQHF
TGTGCCAGTAGTATAGATCTGCAGGGGAGGCAGCCCCAGCATTTT
>.|.|TRBV30|TRBJ1-1
CAWSVQVWGGTEAFF
TGTGCCTGGAGTGTACAAGTGTGGGGGGGCACTGAAGCTTTCTTT
>.|.|TRBV7-2|TRBJ2-7
CASSLRDAGGEQYF
TGTGCCAGCAGCTTACGGGACGCTGGGGGGGAGCAGTACTTC
>.|.|TRBV30|TRBJ1-5
CAWNSPGHQPQHF
TGTGCCTGGAATTCACCGGGGCATCAGCCCCAGCATTTT
>.|.|TRBV6-5|TRBJ2-2
CASSYSSSGELFF
TGTGCCAGCAGTTACTCCTCAAGCGGGGAGCTGTTTTTT
>.|TRBD1|TRBV29-1|TRBJ1-2
CSVEWGQGYGYTF
TGCAGCGTTGAATGGGGACAGGGCTATGGCTACACCTTC
>.|.|TRBV11-2|TRBJ1-5
CASSRSNQPQHF
TGTGCCAGCAGTCGAAGCAATCAGCCCCAGCATTTT
>.|.|TRBV28|TRBJ2-1
CASSNGGNNDNEQFF
TGTGCCAGCAGTAATGGCGGGAATAACGACAATGAGCAGTTCTTC
>.|TRBD2|TRBV29-1|TRBJ2-3
CSGDERTRREEDTQYF
TGCAGCGGTGACGAACGGACTAGACGGGAGGAAGATACGCAGTATTTT
>.|TRBD1|TRBV5-4|TRBJ2-7
CASSFDRGDEQYF
TGTGCCAGCAGCTTCGACAGGGGGGACGAGCAGTACTTC
>.|.|TRBV15|TRBJ2-7
CATGRGGYEQYF
TGTGCCACCGGACGTGGGGGCTACGAGCAGTACTTC
>.|.|TRBV27|TRBJ1-5
CASSLTGDQPQHF
TGTGCCAGCAGTTTAACGGGGGACCAGCCCCAGCATTTT
>few|.|TRBV7-8|TRBJ2-4
CASSLQVKNIQYF
TGTGCCAGCAGCTTACAAGTAAAGAACATTCAGTACTTC
>.|TRBD2|TRBV7-9|TRBJ2-3
CAGASGNWDTQYF
TGTGCGGGGGCTAGCGGGAATTGGGATACGCAGTATTTT
>.|.|TRBV11-2|TRBJ1-1
CASSLSGMSEAFF
TGTGCCAGCAGTCTTTCTGGGATGTCTGAAGCTTTCTTT
>.|.|TRBV30|TRBJ1-4
CAWSVTRDEKLFF
TGTGCCTGGAGTGTTACCCGGGATGAAAAACTGTTTTTT
>.|TRBD1|TRBV15|TRBJ1-1
CATSPGDSSLEAFF
TGTGCCACCAGCCCGGGGGACAGCTCTCTCGAAGCTTTCTTT
>.|.|TRBV19|TRBJ1-4
CASSLFREADEKLFF
TGTGCCAGTAGTTTATTCCGGGAAGCTGATGAAAAACTGTTTTTT
>.|.|TRBV15|TRBJ1-2
CATSRDLATGYTF
TGTGCCACCAGCAGAGATTTGGCGACAGGCTACACCTTC
>.|TRBD1|TRBV6-1|TRBJ1-5
CASSDETGGGNQPQHF
TGTGCCAGCAGTGATGAGACAGGGGGCGGCAATCAGCCCCAGCATTTT
>.|.|TRBV7-8|TRBJ1-2
CASSLGNVGGYTF
TGTGCCAGCAGCTTGGGGAACGTCGGGGGCTACACCTTC
>.|.|TRBV29-1|TRBJ2-5
CSVGQETQYF
TGCAGCGTTGGTCAAGAGACCCAGTACTTC
>.|TRBD2|TRBV4-1|TRBJ2-1
CASSQGSLGGSFYNEQFF
TGCGCCAGCAGCCAAGGATCGTTGGGCGGGAGTTTCTACAATGAGCAGTTCTTC
>.|.|TRBV7-2|TRBJ2-7
CASNDFLAGEQYF
TGTGCCAGCAACGATTTTTTAGCAGGCGAGCAGTACTTC
>few|.|TRBV4-3|TRBJ2-2
CASRAVGHTGELFF
TGCGCCAGCAGAGCGGTGGGGCACACCGGGGAGCTGTTTTTT
>.|.|TRBV6-1|TRBJ2-5
CASFGGRETQYF
TGTGCCAGCTTCGGGGGGCGAGAGACCCAGTACTTC
>.|.|TRBV27|TRBJ2-1
CASSLSVGQLYNEQFF
TGTGCCAGCAGTTTATCGGTAGGACAGTTATACAATGAGCAGTTCTTC
>few|.|TRBV7-9|TRBJ1-2
CASSLGSAYGYTF
TGTGCCAGCAGCTTAGGGTCAGCCTATGGCTACACCTTC
>.|TRBD2|TRBV10-3|TRBJ2-1
CAISEGLAGGNEQFF
TGTGCCATCAGTGAGGGACTAGCGGGAGGAAATGAGCAGTTCTTC